The next 27 T cell receptor beta chains were all read from a single sample in a study of radiotherapy plus CTLA-4 blockade in lung cancer. The table came from immunoSEQ multiplex PCR; TCRdb's copy has only in-frame clones and leaves some out. The repertoire holds 95,000 to 150,000 clones, with about 87% as singletons. The material sequenced was peripheral blood, taken from a patient treated with radiotherapy plus ipilimumab. The receptors shown here come from a human donor with non-small cell lung cancer that progressed on radiotherapy plus ipilimumab.

V gene TRBV6-5 combines with J gene TRBJ1-2, with 9 nucleotides matching TRBD1. V lost 7 bases, J lost 3 bases, and 9 bases stayed unmatched. In germline, CDR1 is MNHEY, CDR2 SVGAGI. The CDR3 sequence is 15 residues long. Written as DNA, the CDR3 is TGTGCCAGCACAAGTTCCGGGACAGGGTACTATGGCTACACCTTC. This sequence encodes CASTSSGTGYYGYTF.

This chain links TRBV27 with TRBJ1-1; D is possibly TRBD1 (5 bases). Germline loops: CDR1 MNHEY, CDR2 SMNVEV (reference sequence). Trimming cost V 8 bases and J 7 bases, with 20 bases left between them. The CDR3 sequence is 14 residues long. In DNA, the CDR3 is TGTGCCAGCTGGGCAGGGAGAGATTCAATTGAAGCTTTCTTT. As protein: CASWAGRDSIEAFF.

The chain joins TRBV4-1 to TRBJ2-7; a possible D gene is TRBD2 (6 bases). CDR1 is MGHRA and CDR2 is YSYEKL in the germline V gene. CDR3 size: 15 residues. With 1 base removed from V and 0 bases from J, the gap between germline ends came to 10 bases. The CDR3 reads CASSQAVAVSYEQYF. The CDR3 nucleotides read TGCGCCAGCAGCCAAGCCGTAGCGGTCTCCTACGAGCAGTACTTC.

The chain has TRBV2 and TRBJ1-4, with D hard to call. From germline, CDR1 is SNHLY and CDR2 FYNNEI. CDR3 length equals 14 residues. V lost 1 base to trimming and J lost 7 bases, with 10 bases between them. The CDR3 is CASSEEGFSEKLFF. CDR3 DNA sequence: TGTGCCAGCAGTGAAGAAGGGTTTAGTGAAAAACTGTTTTTT.

The V gene is TRBV27, the J gene TRBJ1-3; D may be TRBD1 (6 bases). The CDR3 runs 15 residues. V lost 4 bases to trimming and J lost 0 bases, with 10 bases between them. Per germline, CDR1 MNHEY and CDR2 SMNVEV (reference sequence). This CDR3 reads CASSYQGNSGNTIYF. CDR3 nucleotide sequence: TGTGCCAGCAGTTACCAGGGGAACTCTGGAAACACCATATATTTT.

The CDR3 here is CASSSGQGGFDTIYF. The CDR3 coding sequence is TGTGCCAGCAGCTCCGGACAGGGGGGCTTCGACACCATATATTTT. The rearrangement joins TRBV7-9 to TRBJ1-3; 10 bases are a match to TRBD1. V was clipped by 4 bases and J by 8 bases; unmatched bases: 8. Germline CDR1 reads SEHNR; CDR2 reads FQNEAQ (reference sequence). The CDR3 runs to 15 residues.

The chain joins TRBV7-9 to TRBJ2-1; D possibly corresponds to TRBD1 (5 bases). The germline V and J ends were trimmed by 0 bases and 7 bases, with 10 bases remaining between them. The CDR3 consists of 14 residues. Per the germline V gene, CDR1 is SEHNR and CDR2 is FQNEAQ (reference sequence). The CDR3, as DNA: TGTGCCAGCAGCTTAGCCCCCAGGGCGAATGAGCAGTTCTTC. Translating it yields CASSLAPRANEQFF.

This clone appeared a single time. V is TRBV5-6 and J is TRBJ1-5; maybe TRBD1 (5 bases). V was cut by 2 bases and J by 6 bases, with 12 bases left in between. The CDR3 totals 14 residues. Germline CDR1 is SGHDT and CDR2 is YYEEEE. Here the CDR3 reads CASSFSGTGQPQHF. DNA for the CDR3: TGTGCCAGCAGCTTCTCGGGGACGGGTCAGCCCCAGCATTTT.

The chain carries TRBV11-2 and TRBJ2-1, with D possibly being TRBD2 (5 bases). CDR1 is SGHAT, CDR2 FQNNGV, per germline. The CDR3 has 16 residues. V was shortened by 5 bases and J by 3 bases, with 17 bases between the two germline ends. CDR3 residues: CASSPTGGLGYNEQFF. The DNA for the CDR3 is TGTGCCAGCAGCCCGACCGGCGGACTTGGCTACAATGAGCAGTTCTTC.

The chain combines TRBV27 with TRBJ2-1, with a weak D call TRBD2 (5 bases). CDR1 and CDR2 from the germline V gene are MNHEY and SMNVEV (reference sequence). This CDR3 spans 15 amino acids. Trimming shortened V by 2 bases and J by 5 bases, and 13 bases separated the two germline ends. The CDR3 sequence: CASSLRLAGDNEQFF. CDR3 sequence (DNA): TGTGCCAGCAGTTTACGGCTAGCAGGAGACAATGAGCAGTTCTTC.

The rearrangement joins TRBV10-2 to TRBJ2-5; D uncertain. Germline V lookup: CDR1 WSHSY, CDR2 SAAADI. The CDR3 length is 13 residues. The V end lost 8 bases, the J end lost 3 bases, and 13 bases lay between the germline ends. Here the CDR3 reads CASGFILEETQYF. Written as DNA, the CDR3 is TGCGCCAGCGGATTTATCTTGGAAGAGACCCAGTACTTC.

For the CDR3, the DNA is TGTGCCAGCAGTCTAATCGGACAGATCCTTGAAGCTTTCTTT. Residues: CASSLIGQILEAFF. This chain uses TRBV27 with TRBJ1-1; maybe TRBD1 (6 bases). Between the trimmed V and J ends, which lost 5 bases and 7 bases, there was a span of 17 bases. The CDR3 spans 14 residues. Germline V gene sequence: CDR1 MNHEY, CDR2 SMNVEV (reference sequence).

This clone was seen more than once but under ten times. V usage is TRBV7-8 and J usage is TRBJ2-7, with 8 nucleotides matching TRBD2. This CDR3 comprises 14 residues. J lost 6 bases, V lost 5 bases, and 9 bases had no gene match. Germline CDR1 is SGHVS and CDR2 is FQNEAQ. CDR3 coding DNA: TGTGCCAGCAGCCTGGGGAAGCGGGAGTTCGAGCAGTACTTC. Its translation is CASSLGKREFEQYF.

The J gene is TRBJ1-1, the V gene TRBV2; no definite D call. The CDR3 length is 13 residues. CDR1 is SNHLY and CDR2 is FYNNEI in the germline V gene. V lost 6 bases to trimming and J lost 0 bases, with 8 bases between them. The CDR3 loop is CASRTHLNTEAFF. The CDR3 DNA reads as TGTGCCAGCAGAACTCACTTGAACACTGAAGCTTTCTTT. The variable domain in full, with the rest retrieved from reference TRBV2 and TRBJ1-1, is EPEVTQTPSHQVTQMGQEVILRCVPISNHLYFYWYRQILGQKVEFLVSFYNNEISEKSEIFDDQFSVERPDGSNFTLKIRSTKLEDSAMYFCASRTHLNTEAFFGQGTRLTVV.

The chain links TRBV4-1 to TRBJ1-2; D not resolved. V was cut by 3 bases and J by 7 bases, with 18 bases left in between. The CDR3 is 15 residues long. Germline CDR1 is MGHRA and CDR2 is YSYEKL. Here the CDR3 reads CASSHDRAVSSGYTF. CDR3 coding DNA: TGCGCCAGCAGCCATGACCGGGCGGTCTCGAGTGGCTACACCTTC.

The V gene is TRBV5-6, the J gene TRBJ1-2; the D is unclear. CDR3 size: 12 residues. V was pared by 0 bases and J by 7 bases, with 7 bases between. Germline assignment: CDR1 SGHDT and CDR2 YYEEEE. The CDR3: CASSLAASGYTF. CDR3 DNA: TGTGCCAGCAGCTTGGCTGCCTCTGGCTACACCTTC.

This clone was seen only once. The chain employs TRBV11-2 and TRBJ2-7, with TRBD2 identical over 12 bases. The germline V gene has CDR1 SGHAT and CDR2 FQNNGV. V lost 2 bases to trimming and J lost 4 bases; unmatched junction nucleotides: 9. The CDR3 extends over 17 amino acids. As DNA, the CDR3 is TGTGCCAGCAGCTTAACACTAGCGGGAGGTTTGGAATACGAGCAGTACTTC. This translates into CASSLTLAGGLEYEQYF.

The V and J genes are TRBV6-5 and TRBJ1-1; D is ambiguous. The CDR3 loop spans 13 amino acids. From germline, CDR1 is MNHEY and CDR2 SVGAGI. Trimming took 7 bases from V and 1 from J, leaving 10 bases between them. This CDR3 is CASKRTENTEAFF. The DNA for the CDR3 is TGTGCCAGCAAGAGGACGGAGAACACTGAAGCTTTCTTT.

The table lists this clone with a count of one. V and J are TRBV6-5 and TRBJ1-2; 7 nucleotides align to TRBD1. CDR1 and CDR2 from the germline V gene are MNHEY and SVGAGI. CDR3 length: 14 residues. The trim removed 6 bases at V and 1 base at J, leaving 5 bases unmatched. In DNA, the CDR3 is TGTGCCAGCAGAAAGACAGGGAGTAACTATGGCTACACCTTC. It yields the protein CASRKTGSNYGYTF.

CDR3 coding DNA: TGTGCCAGTAGTTTCCTGCTACAGGGGCAGCCCCAGCATTTT. Its protein is CASSFLLQGQPQHF. The chain carries TRBV19 and TRBJ1-5, with 7 nucleotides matching TRBD1. V lost 5 bases and J lost 7; bases outside the gene matches: 8. Germline values: CDR1 LNHDA, CDR2 SQIVND (reference sequence). This CDR3 region has 14 residues.

The CDR3 sequence: CASSGTATNEKLFF. The CDR3 DNA reads as TGTGCCAGCTCAGGGACAGCAACTAATGAAAAACTGTTTTTT. The rearrangement links TRBV27 to TRBJ1-4; TRBD1 matches 7 bases. Germline lookup yields CDR1 MNHEY and CDR2 SMNVEV (reference sequence). The CDR3 loop spans 14 amino acids. V shed 8 bases, J shed 0 bases, and the junction held 3 bases outside the gene matches. Combining the CDR3 with reference TRBV27 and TRBJ1-4 gives the whole variable domain EAQVTQNPRYLITVTGKKLTVTCSQNMNHEYMSWYRQDPGLGLRQIYYSMNVEVTDKGDVPEGYKVSRKEKRNFPLILESPSPNQTSLYFCASSGTATNEKLFFGSGTQLSVL.

The chain links TRBV29-1 to TRBJ1-4, with 8 bases that match TRBD1. The CDR3 spans 15 residues. From germline, CDR1 is SQVTM and CDR2 ANQGSEA. V was clipped by 4 bases and J by 7 bases; unmatched bases: 11. CDR3 nucleotide sequence: TGCAGCGTTGGGGATTCAGGGGGCGTCGGTGAAAAACTGTTTTTT. Protein sequence: CSVGDSGGVGEKLFF. The full variable domain, its missing parts supplied by reference TRBV29-1 and TRBJ1-4, is SAVISQKPSRDICQRGTSLTIQCQVDSQVTMMFWYRQQPGQSLTLIATANQGSEATYESGFVIDKFPISRPNLTFSTLTVSNMSPEDSSIYLCSVGDSGGVGEKLFFGSGTQLSVL.

The chain combines TRBV6-5 with TRBJ2-7; D ambiguous. The CDR3 totals 14 residues. CDR1 is MNHEY and CDR2 is SVGAGI in the germline V gene. Trimming removed 5 bases from V and 7 bases from J, with 18 bases in between. Here the CDR3 DNA reads TGTGCCAGCAGTGCACTCGTGGACGGCGGAGAGCAGTACTTC. Translating it yields CASSALVDGGEQYF.

This clone was recorded only once. V and J are TRBV6-1 and TRBJ1-5, with D possibly matching TRBD1 (5 bases). V was cut by 2 bases and J by 8 bases, with 16 bases left in between. Germline V gives CDR1 MNHNS, CDR2 SASEGT. This CDR3 comprises 15 residues. The CDR3 DNA is TGTGCCAGCAGTGAAAACCGAGGTGAAGGGGAGCCCCAGCATTTT. Translating it yields CASSENRGEGEPQHF.

This chain connects TRBV5-5 to TRBJ2-1, with 15 nucleotides matching TRBD2. V shed 2 bases and J 7 bases; nucleotides not matched to a gene: 4. The CDR3 length is 16 residues. Germline CDR1 reads SGHKS; CDR2 reads YYEKEE (reference sequence). The CDR3 DNA reads TGTGCCAGCAGCTTAACCGGGACTAGCGGGAGGAATGAGCAGTTCTTC. Amino acid sequence: CASSLTGTSGRNEQFF.

The V gene is TRBV6-5, the J gene TRBJ2-7, with TRBD2 matching over 8 bases. J lost 5 bases, V lost 11 bases, and 14 bases had no gene match. The CDR3 spans 14 residues. Germline V lookup: CDR1 MNHEY, CDR2 SVGAGI. The CDR3 loop reads CARAPHGRAHEQYF. The DNA for the CDR3 is TGTGCCCGAGCCCCCCACGGGAGGGCCCACGAGCAGTACTTC.

This chain uses TRBV19 with TRBJ1-1; D is undetermined. In germline, CDR1 is LNHDA, CDR2 SQIVND (reference sequence). Trimming pared 0 bases from V and 6 bases from J, leaving 14 bases between. This CDR3 spans 15 amino acids. The CDR3 sequence: CASSIDQRPGAEAFF. The CDR3, as DNA: TGTGCCAGTAGTATAGATCAACGGCCTGGGGCTGAAGCTTTCTTT.